This passage covers 10 T cell receptor beta chains from one sample sequenced in a study of shared clonotypes between healthy human individuals. Only in-frame clones appear in the TCRdb table, and some are missing; sequencing was by immunoSEQ multiplex PCR. The data contain hundreds of thousands of clones, around 74% of them singletons. Sequenced sample: memory CD4+ T cells sorted from blood. Subset given: CD45RA-negative fraction. The receptors come from a young man in good health.

The chain's CDR3 is CASSLTGGKNTEAFF. CDR3 DNA sequence: TGTGCCAGCAGCTTAACGGGGGGGAAGAACACTGAAGCTTTCTTT. The rearrangement joins TRBV11-2 to TRBJ1-1; TRBD1 might be the D (5 bases). V lost 2 bases and J lost 1, with 11 bases in between. The CDR3 runs to 15 residues. The germline V gene has CDR1 SGHAT and CDR2 FQNNGV.

The rearrangement links TRBV19 to TRBJ2-7, with D hard to call. The V end was cut by 10 bases, the J end by 0 bases, with 13 bases between. This CDR3 has 13 residues. Germline V gene lookup returns CDR1 LNHDA and CDR2 SQIVND (reference sequence). CDR3 nucleotides: TGTGCCACCCAGGCCCCCTTCTCCTACGAGCAGTACTTC. Translated, it gives CATQAPFSYEQYF.

The rearrangement joins TRBV6-5 to TRBJ1-1; D call uncertain. CDR3 length equals 11 residues. The germline gives CDR1 MNHEY, CDR2 SVGAGI. The V gene lost 7 bases and the J gene lost 1 base, with 4 bases spanning the gap. The CDR3 here is CASTPNTEAFF. DNA of the CDR3: TGTGCCAGCACGCCGAACACTGAAGCTTTCTTT.

This clone was seen a few times. The rearrangement links TRBV30 to TRBJ2-2, with TRBD2 matching 9 bases. J gave up 9 bases and V 5 bases, and 4 bases lay outside the gene matches. CDR1 GTSNPN and CDR2 SVGIG come from the germline V gene (reference sequence). CDR3 length equals 12 residues. CDR3 DNA: TGTGCCTGGCAGACTAGCGGCAGGGAGCTGTTTTTT. Translating gives CAWQTSGRELFF.

The rearrangement links TRBV19 to TRBJ2-5; D might be TRBD1 (6 bases). From germline, CDR1 is LNHDA and CDR2 SQIVND (reference sequence). Trimming removed 5 bases from V and 5 bases from J, with 21 bases in between. The CDR3 spans 16 residues. The CDR3, as DNA: TGTGCCAGTAGTGATAGGGGGACGGGTGTTGGGGAGACCCAGTACTTC. The encoded protein is CASSDRGTGVGETQYF. The variable domain in full, with the rest retrieved from reference TRBV19 and TRBJ2-5, is DGGITQSPKYLFRKEGQNVTLSCEQNLNHDAMYWYRQDPGQGLRLIYYSQIVNDFQKGDIAEGYSVSREKKESFPLTVTSAQKNPTAFYLCASSDRGTGVGETQYFGPGTRLLVL.

The chain is built from TRBV6-5 and TRBJ2-1; TRBD1 or TRBD2 may be the D gene (5 bases each). The germline V gene encodes CDR1 MNHEY and CDR2 SVGAGI. The CDR3 is made up of 15 amino acids. V lost 6 bases and J 7 bases, leaving 19 bases between the germline ends. The CDR3 DNA reads TGTGCCAGCAGCTGGGGGAGTCTCACGGGGAATGAGCAGTTCTTC. Amino acid sequence: CASSWGSLTGNEQFF.

This clone was detected ten times or more. The chain recombines TRBV7-2 with TRBJ2-1; maybe TRBD2 (6 bases). The CDR3 extends over 18 amino acids. Germline CDR1 is SGHTA and CDR2 is FQGNSA. V lost 2 bases, J lost 4 bases, and 21 bases lay in between. CDR3 DNA: TGTGCCAGCAGCTTATCCGCTCTGGCGGGATGGTCGTACAATGAGCAGTTCTTC. It codes for CASSLSALAGWSYNEQFF.

Ten or more counts support this clone. The rearrangement joins TRBV7-7 to TRBJ2-5; 13 nucleotides agree with TRBD2. CDR3 length: 19 amino acids. V gave up 5 bases and J gave up 4 bases; unmatched junction bases: 16. Per the germline V gene, CDR1 is SSHAT and CDR2 is FNYEAQ (reference sequence). CDR3 sequence: CASSPGASGLAGSAETQYF. The CDR3 DNA is TGTGCCAGCAGCCCGGGGGCCTCGGGACTAGCGGGATCCGCAGAGACCCAGTACTTC.

This CDR3 reads CATRPGTGSDEQFF. The CDR3 nucleotides are TGCGCCACGCGACCCGGGACGGGGTCCGATGAGCAGTTCTTC. This chain joins TRBV5-1 and TRBJ2-1, with D perhaps assigned TRBD1 or TRBD2 (5 bases each). The CDR3 sequence is 14 residues long. V was trimmed by 9 bases and J by 8 bases, leaving 21 bases between them. CDR1 is SGHRS and CDR2 is YFSETQ in the germline V gene. The complete variable domain, with remaining parts taken from reference TRBV5-1 and TRBJ2-1, reads KAGVTQTPRYLIKTRGQQVTLSCSPISGHRSVSWYQQTPGQGLQFLFEYFSETQRNKGNFPGRFSGRQFSNSRSEMNVSTLELGDSALYLCATRPGTGSDEQFFGPGTRLTVL.

The V call is TRBV28, the J call TRBJ1-4; D not resolved. Trimming pared 3 bases from V and 3 bases from J, leaving 8 bases between. Looked up from germline, CDR1 is MDHEN and CDR2 is SYDVKM. The CDR3 sequence is 14 residues long. The CDR3 here is CASSFISSNEKLFF. In DNA form, the CDR3 reads TGTGCCAGCAGTTTTATCAGTTCTAATGAAAAACTGTTTTTT.